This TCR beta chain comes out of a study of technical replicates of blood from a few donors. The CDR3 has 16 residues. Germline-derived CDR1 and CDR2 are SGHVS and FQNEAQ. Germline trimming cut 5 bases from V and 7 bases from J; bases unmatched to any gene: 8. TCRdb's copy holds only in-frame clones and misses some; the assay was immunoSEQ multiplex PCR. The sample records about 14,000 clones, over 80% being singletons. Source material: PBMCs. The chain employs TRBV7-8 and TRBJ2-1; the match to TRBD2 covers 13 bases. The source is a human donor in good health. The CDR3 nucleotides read TGTGCCAGCAGCCCCCGGACTAGCGGGAGAAATAATGAGCAGTTCTTC. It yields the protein CASSPRTSGRNNEQFF. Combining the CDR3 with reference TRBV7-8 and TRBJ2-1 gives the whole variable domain GAGVSQSPRYKVAKRGQDVALRCDPISGHVSLFWYQQALGQGPEFLTYFQNEAQLDKSGLPSDRFFAERPEGSVSTLKIQRTQQEDSAVYLCASSPRTSGRNNEQFFGPGTRLTVL.